A selection of T cell receptor beta chains follows, all from one sample in a study of T-cell memory formation after mild COVID-19. TCRdb itself ran the 5' RACE reads through MiXCR, one entry per CDR3 protein. Of under 400,000 distinct CDR3 sequences listed, under 30% are singletons. Input material: PBMCs or a T cell subset sorted from them (not recorded which). The receptors shown here come from an adult woman who had mild COVID-19 (a few samples of this study predate the infection). Cell type and time point are not known. The CDR3 runs from the conserved cysteine through the conserved F or W. A D gene is named only where the DNA matches it firmly. Size values are once, few and many counts, or a class for expanded clones, and some rows have none.

D	size	length	V	J	CDR3	DNA
-	-	14	TRBV5-1	TRBJ1-1	CASSPGDLSTEAFF	TGCGCCAGCAGCCCAGGGGATCTCAGCACTGAAGCTTTCTTT
-	-	15	TRBV12-3/TRBV12-4	TRBJ1-1	CASRGDRGQNTEAFF	TGTGCCAGCAGGGGGGACCGCGGGCAGAACACTGAAGCTTTCTTT
-	few	14	TRBV13	TRBJ2-3	CASSSARGTDTQYF	TGTGCCAGCAGCTCAGCCAGGGGCACAGATACGCAGTATTTT
-	-	13	TRBV11-1	TRBJ2-7	CASSPYLDHEQYF	TGTGCCAGCAGCCCCTACTTGGACCACGAGCAGTACTTC
-	-	14	TRBV5-5	TRBJ1-1	CASHPGGRGTEAFF	TGTGCCAGCCACCCCGGGGGCAGGGGTACTGAAGCTTTCTTT
TRBD1	-	14	TRBV29-1	TRBJ2-7	CSVEPPGQDGEQYF	TGCAGCGTTGAACCACCGGGACAGGATGGCGAGCAGTACTTC
-	few	15	TRBV12-3/TRBV12-4	TRBJ2-7	CASSPGTGKTYEQYF	TGTGCCAGCAGTCCAGGGACGGGCAAGACCTACGAGCAGTACTTC
-	-	15	TRBV9	TRBJ2-4	CASSVDQGLGNIQYF	TGTGCCAGCAGCGTAGATCAGGGGTTGGGGAACATTCAGTACTTC
-	-	15	TRBV6-6	TRBJ2-3	CASSSTLGGTDTQYF	TGTGCCAGCAGTTCCACCCTTGGGGGCACAGATACGCAGTATTTT
-	few	15	TRBV7-9	TRBJ2-5	CASSPSNRDQETQYF	TGTGCCAGCAGCCCCTCTAACAGGGACCAAGAGACCCAGTACTTC
-	-	15	TRBV7-9	TRBJ2-3	CASRKPGGPLDTQYF	TGTGCCAGCAGAAAACCCGGGGGCCCTTTAGATACGCAGTATTTT
-	few	13	TRBV19	TRBJ2-1	CASSMGGLNEQFF	TGTGCCAGTAGTATGGGGGGGCTCAATGAGCAGTTCTTC
-	-	15	TRBV7-8	TRBJ1-1	CASSLSLLMNTEAFF	TGTGCCAGCAGCTTATCCCTGCTAATGAACACTGAAGCTTTCTTT
TRBD2	-	18	TRBV7-6	TRBJ2-1	CASSLLAAKPLTGNEQFF	TGTGCCAGCAGCCTACTAGCGGCCAAACCCCTGACTGGCAATGAGCAGTTCTTC
-	-	12	TRBV15	TRBJ2-2	CATSRDPRELFF	TGTGCCACCAGCAGAGATCCCAGGGAGCTGTTTTTT
-	few	16	TRBV5-5	TRBJ2-1	CASSWGVAQSYNEQFF	TGTGCCAGCAGCTGGGGTGTGGCCCAGAGCTACAATGAGCAGTTCTTC
TRBD1	-	14	TRBV5-1	TRBJ2-7	CASSWGTGEYEQYF	TGCGCCAGCAGCTGGGGGACAGGGGAGTACGAGCAGTACTTC
TRBD2	once	15	TRBV30	TRBJ2-1	CAWSAPGGTMTQQFF	TGTGCCTGGAGTGCCCCGGGAGGCACCATGACTCAGCAGTTCTTC
TRBD1	few	13	TRBV18	TRBJ2-1	CASSLRDSGEQFF	TGTGCCAGCTCACTCCGGGACAGTGGAGAGCAGTTCTTC
-	-	13	TRBV2	TRBJ1-1	CASSAGTPPEAFF	TGTGCCAGCAGTGCGGGGACACCTCCTGAAGCTTTCTTT
-	-	14	TRBV10-3	TRBJ2-1	CASRDSGSYNEQFF	TGTGCCTCCCGGGACTCTGGATCCTACAATGAGCAGTTCTTC
TRBD2	-	15	TRBV12-3/TRBV12-4	TRBJ2-3	CASSSFSGGPDTQYF	TGTGCCAGCAGTTCGTTCAGCGGGGGCCCGGATACGCAGTATTTT
-	-	16	TRBV7-9	TRBJ2-2	CASTSRGPRNTGELFF	TGTGCCAGCACTTCCCGTGGACCGAGAAACACCGGGGAGCTGTTTTTT
TRBD1	-	12	TRBV7-9	TRBJ1-2	CASSLEDRGYTF	TGTGCCAGCAGCTTAGAGGACAGGGGCTACACCTTC
-	many	15	TRBV7-2	TRBJ2-2	CASSLFGGNTGELFF	TGTGCCAGCAGCCTCTTCGGGGGGAACACCGGGGAGCTGTTTTTT
-	few	16	TRBV7-2	TRBJ2-5	CASSLVGRIRQETQYF	TGTGCCAGCAGCTTAGTGGGCAGAATAAGGCAAGAGACCCAGTACTTC
-	-	12	TRBV4-1	TRBJ2-5	CASSQEFETQYF	TGCGCCAGCAGTCAAGAGTTCGAGACCCAGTACTTC
TRBD2	-	20	TRBV19	TRBJ2-2	CASSIPQKGLAGGPAGELFF	TGTGCCAGTAGTATACCCCAGAAGGGGTTGGCGGGAGGGCCTGCCGGGGAGCTGTTTTTT
-	few	18	TRBV9	TRBJ2-2	CASSYTAVGYGTTGELFF	TGTGCCAGCAGCTATACGGCCGTGGGGTACGGGACAACCGGGGAGCTGTTTTTT
TRBD2	-	15	TRBV12-3/TRBV12-4	TRBJ2-5	CASSSLAGEEETQYF	TGTGCCAGCAGTTCCCTAGCGGGAGAGGAGGAGACCCAGTACTTC
-	-	15	TRBV20-1	TRBJ2-5	CSAPGGGWLQETQYF	TGCAGTGCTCCCGGCGGGGGCTGGCTTCAAGAGACCCAGTACTTC
-	-	15	TRBV29-1	TRBJ2-7	CSVEKVGGVSYEQYF	TGCAGCGTCGAGAAGGTAGGGGGAGTCTCCTACGAGCAGTACTTC
TRBD2	-	16	TRBV19	TRBJ2-1	CASSRYIAGGLDEQFF	TGTGCCAGTAGTCGGTACATAGCGGGAGGGCTGGATGAGCAGTTCTTC
TRBD1	-	15	TRBV12-3/TRBV12-4	TRBJ2-7	CASSSRQGIGYEQYF	TGTGCCAGCAGTTCTAGACAGGGCATCGGCTACGAGCAGTACTTC
TRBD1	-	15	TRBV5-1	TRBJ2-7	CASSSPETGGHEQYF	TGCGCCAGCAGCTCGCCTGAAACAGGGGGTCACGAGCAGTACTTC
-	few	13	TRBV7-2	TRBJ1-2	CASSPQLNYGYTF	TGTGCCAGCAGCCCCCAGTTAAACTATGGCTACACCTTC
TRBD1	-	18	TRBV12-3/TRBV12-4	TRBJ1-1	CASSFQQGVLRMNTEAFF	TGTGCCAGCAGTTTTCAGCAGGGGGTTCTCCGAATGAACACTGAAGCTTTCTTT
-	-	15	TRBV5-1	TRBJ2-5	CASSAGMGYQETQYF	TGCGCCAGCAGCGCGGGAATGGGATACCAAGAGACCCAGTACTTC
-	-	16	TRBV24-1	TRBJ1-2	CATSDFREGTNYGYTF	TGTGCCACCAGTGATTTTCGGGAGGGGACTAACTATGGCTACACCTTC
TRBD1	-	15	TRBV4-3	TRBJ1-2	CASNFRQGHLDGYTF	TGCGCCAGCAATTTTCGACAGGGGCATTTGGATGGCTACACCTTC
-	few	14	TRBV5-6	TRBJ2-7	CASSSIRLRYEQYF	TGTGCCAGCAGCTCCATCCGATTACGCTACGAGCAGTACTTC
-	few	17	TRBV14	TRBJ2-7	CASSQVGAASHLYEQYF	TGTGCCAGCAGCCAAGTCGGGGCCGCCTCCCACCTCTACGAGCAGTACTTC
-	-	13	TRBV18	TRBJ2-7	CASSGQGTNEQYF	TGTGCCAGCTCAGGTCAGGGGACCAACGAGCAGTACTTC
-	-	16	TRBV7-6	TRBJ2-2	CASSLNLDRSDGELFF	TGTGCCAGCAGCTTAAACCTGGACCGTTCGGACGGGGAGCTGTTTTTT
-	-	14	TRBV18	TRBJ2-7	CASRRGPNQGEQYF	TGTGCCAGTCGAAGAGGCCCAAACCAAGGGGAGCAGTACTTC
TRBD2	-	17	TRBV2	TRBJ2-5	CASSSMTSGRQRETQYF	TGTGCCAGCAGTTCCATGACTAGCGGGAGACAGAGGGAGACCCAGTACTTC
TRBD1	-	13	TRBV24-1	TRBJ1-1	CATRRQGGTEAFF	TGTGCCACCCGAAGACAGGGGGGGACTGAAGCTTTCTTT
-	few	14	TRBV7-9	TRBJ1-2	CASSLEGRGYGYTF	TGTGCCAGCAGCTTAGAGGGTCGAGGGTATGGCTACACCTTC
TRBD1	-	19	TRBV5-6	TRBJ2-5	CASSLEVARTGLGQETQYF	TGTGCCAGCAGCTTGGAGGTCGCCAGGACAGGCCTGGGACAAGAGACCCAGTACTTC
-	few	16	TRBV12-3/TRBV12-4	TRBJ2-2	CASSLDEGVNTGELFF	TGTGCCAGCAGTTTAGACGAGGGGGTGAACACCGGGGAGCTGTTTTTT
-	-	15	TRBV7-2	TRBJ2-3	CASSLGEGGPFTQYF	TGTGCCAGCAGCTTAGGAGAGGGAGGCCCATTTACGCAGTATTTT
-	-	18	TRBV3-1	TRBJ2-6	CASSQGGTLLSGANVLTF	TGTGCCAGCAGCCAAGGGGGAACGCTCCTCTCTGGGGCCAACGTCCTGACTTTC
TRBD1	few	13	TRBV29-1	TRBJ1-2	CSVLPQGNYGYTF	TGCAGCGTTCTACCACAGGGGAATTATGGCTACACCTTC
-	few	13	TRBV7-2	TRBJ1-5	CASSYGRNQPQHF	TGTGCCAGCAGCTATGGACGTAATCAGCCCCAGCATTTT
TRBD2	-	17	TRBV20-1	TRBJ2-7	CSARENSPGLAWDEQYF	TGCAGTGCTAGAGAAAACTCCCCGGGACTAGCGTGGGACGAGCAGTACTTC
TRBD1	few	16	TRBV5-1	TRBJ1-1	CASRRGSDRGRTEAFF	TGCGCCAGCAGGAGGGGGAGTGACAGGGGGCGAACTGAAGCTTTCTTT
-	-	16	TRBV12-3/TRBV12-4	TRBJ1-3	CASRSGTGALGNTIYF	TGTGCCAGCAGGTCGGGGACCGGGGCTCTAGGAAACACCATATATTTT
TRBD2	-	18	TRBV6-2/TRBV6-3	TRBJ2-1	CASSYARASGRFIHEQFF	TGTGCCAGCAGTTACGCGAGGGCTAGCGGGAGGTTTATCCATGAGCAGTTCTTC
TRBD1	once	14	TRBV20-1	TRBJ1-1	CSAGRDREVTEAFF	TGCAGTGCGGGAAGGGACAGGGAGGTCACTGAAGCTTTCTTT
TRBD1	few	15	TRBV7-9	TRBJ1-1	CASSMTGGSNTEAFF	TGTGCCAGCAGCATGACAGGGGGTTCGAACACTGAAGCTTTCTTT